This T cell receptor (beta chain) was captured in a study of T cell repertoires in cytomegalovirus infection. Study-wide context: Both recently identified HLA-C-restricted and well-studied HLA-B-restricted CMV epitopes were used in the study. TCR beta signatures that were public indicated CMV infection and matching HLA type. Findings and caveats of the study: Ex vivo responses were dominated by HLA-C-restricted CMV-specific TCR beta clonotypes. Carriers of CMV plus the relevant HLA were identified by cumulative public TCR beta family frequency.

This clonotype was detected only a few times. Its antigen is undetermined. TCRdb called the reads again in MiXCR, with one record for every CDR3 protein. Of fewer than 850,000 distinct CDR3 sequences in the sample, under 35% were seen once. The material sequenced was cultured CD8+ T cells from PBMCs, taken from culture after CMV antigen stimulation. The receptor was derived from a human donor in good health (CMV status not recorded). Some clones in this sample may be carry-over from other donors' samples.

CDR3 residues: CASSLGTGGHRGETQYF. The DNA of the CDR3 is TGTGCCAGCAGCTTAGGTACCGGGGGTCACCGAGGGGAGACCCAGTACTTC. The V call is TRBV7-9, the J call TRBJ2-5; tentative D call: TRBD2 (6 bases). Trimming stripped 1 base from V and 5 bases from J, with 20 bases between. CDR3 length equals 17 residues. In germline, CDR1 is SEHNR, CDR2 FQNEAQ (reference sequence).